This section outlines one T cell receptor beta chain sequence together with its context. Its antigen is still unknown. No much larger clonotype is one base removed from it; base qualities were not supplied. TCRdb lists the instrument as Illumina HiSeq 1500. TCRdb reanalyzed the raw reads on its own, using fastp at Q25 for trimming and MiXCR for clone calling, and kept in-frame beta chains. Each entry is one CDR3 protein sequence, shown with its most common DNA and genes. The sample records approximately 250,000 distinct CDR3 sequences, approximately 24% of which are singletons. The ten largest clones add up to around a sixth of the sample. This entry belongs to a study of T cell repertoires in cytomegalovirus infection (dated by TCRdb to the late 2010s). The study in broad terms: The HLA type of each donor mattered for the analysis, because public TCR beta signatures pointed to carriage of CMV infection along with the matching HLA type.

General findings and caveats noted by the study authors: In both this cohort and an independent cohort of approximately 350 donors, the cumulative frequency of public TCR beta family members distinguished carriers of CMV infection plus the relevant HLA type. In the ex vivo response, HLA-C-restricted CMV-specific TCR beta clonotypes were dominant, and in two of eight donors the single most frequent clonotype came from this HLA-C-restricted group.

The sequenced sample was CD8+ T cells from PBMCs. This clonotype originated in a human donor in good health (CMV status not recorded). Some clones in this sample may be carry-over from other donors' samples.

The CDR3 is CSARDMARGDYEQYF. The sequence in DNA is TGCAGTGCTAGAGATATGGCGCGGGGGGACTACGAGCAGTACTTC. The V gene is TRBV20-1 and the J gene is TRBJ2-7; TRBD2 matches 8 bases in the middle. The CDR3 goes from the cysteine to the phenylalanine over 15 residues. Only the CDR3 DNA is retained, 45 bases long and in frame from the first base. From a lookup of the germline V gene (reference sequence), CDR1 and CDR2 are DFQATT and SNEGSKA. V ends up 0 bases short and J 3 bases short, with an unmatched junction base count of 7.